This T cell receptor (beta chain) was obtained from a study of response to subunit inactivated influenza vaccine. Findings of the study overall: Few new T cells, the authors suggested, are recruited by each seasonal influenza vaccination.

Trimming stripped 6 bases from V and 7 bases from J, with 9 bases between. Germline loops: CDR1 GTSNPN, CDR2 SVGIG (reference sequence). This CDR3 spans 10 amino acids. Many counts were recorded for this clonotype. Antigen specificity is unknown. TCRdb re-derived calls from the RT-PCR reads in MiXCR, one entry per CDR3 protein. The sample lists about 520,000 distinct CDR3 sequences; about 7.2% were seen once. The rearrangement links TRBV30 to TRBJ2-5; no reliable D call. The TCR sequence derives from a man in his fifties or sixties who received an inactivated influenza vaccine. Sequences were derived from PBMCs from blood, sampled about 23 months after vaccination. The CDR3 spells CACEWGTQYF. The DNA of the CDR3 is TGTGCCTGTGAATGGGGGACCCAGTACTTC. Using reference TRBV30 and TRBJ2-5 for the parts outside the CDR3, the full variable domain is SQTIHQWPATLVQPVGSPLSLECTVEGTSNPNLYWYRQAAGRGLQLLFYSVGIGQISSEVPQNLSASRPQDRQFILSSKKLLLSDSGFYLCACEWGTQYFGPGTRLLVL.